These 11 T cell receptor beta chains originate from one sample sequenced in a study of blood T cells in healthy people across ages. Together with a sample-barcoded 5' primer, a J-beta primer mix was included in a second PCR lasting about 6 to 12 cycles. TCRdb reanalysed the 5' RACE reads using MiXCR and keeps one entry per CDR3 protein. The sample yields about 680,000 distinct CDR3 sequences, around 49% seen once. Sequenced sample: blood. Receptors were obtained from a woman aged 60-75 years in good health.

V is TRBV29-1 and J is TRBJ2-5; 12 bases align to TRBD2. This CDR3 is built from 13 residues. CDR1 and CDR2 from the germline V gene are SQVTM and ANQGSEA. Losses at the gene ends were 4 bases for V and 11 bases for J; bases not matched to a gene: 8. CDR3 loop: CSVASGRASEQYF. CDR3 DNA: TGCAGCGTTGCTAGCGGGAGGGCCAGTGAGCAGTACTTC.

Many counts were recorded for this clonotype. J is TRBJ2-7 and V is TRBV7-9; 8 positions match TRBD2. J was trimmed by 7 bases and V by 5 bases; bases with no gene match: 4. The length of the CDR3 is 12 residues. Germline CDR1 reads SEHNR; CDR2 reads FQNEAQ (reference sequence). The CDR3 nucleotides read TGTGCCAGCAGCCGGGGGGGAGGAGAGCAGTACTTC. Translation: CASSRGGGEQYF.

The CDR3 DNA reads TGTGCCAGCAGTGGGCAGGCCACAGATACGCAGTATTTT. Its translation is CASSGQATDTQYF. The chain links TRBV28 to TRBJ2-3; no definite D call. Germline assignment: CDR1 MDHEN and CDR2 SYDVKM. The CDR3 spans 13 residues. Trimming took off 5 bases at V and 2 bases at J, with 8 bases between the two ends.

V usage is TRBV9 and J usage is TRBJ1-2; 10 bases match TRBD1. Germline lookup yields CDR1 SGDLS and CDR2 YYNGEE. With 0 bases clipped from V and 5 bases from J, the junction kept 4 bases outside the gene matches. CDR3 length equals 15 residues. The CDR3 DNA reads TGTGCCAGCAGCGTAGGCGGACAGGGGGGGTATGGCTACACCTTC. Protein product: CASSVGGQGGYGYTF. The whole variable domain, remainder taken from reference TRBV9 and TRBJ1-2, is DSGVTQTPKHLITATGQRVTLRCSPRSGDLSVYWYQQSLDQGLQFLIQYYNGEERAKGNILERFSAQQFPDLHSELNLSSLELGDSALYFCASSVGGQGGYGYTFGSGTRLTVV.

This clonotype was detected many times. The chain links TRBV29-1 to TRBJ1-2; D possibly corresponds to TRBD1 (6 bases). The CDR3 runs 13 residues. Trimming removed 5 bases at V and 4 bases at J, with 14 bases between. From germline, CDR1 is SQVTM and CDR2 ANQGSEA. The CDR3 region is CSVLIQGTYGYTF. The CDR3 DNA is TGCAGCGTTCTCATCCAGGGGACCTATGGCTACACCTTC.

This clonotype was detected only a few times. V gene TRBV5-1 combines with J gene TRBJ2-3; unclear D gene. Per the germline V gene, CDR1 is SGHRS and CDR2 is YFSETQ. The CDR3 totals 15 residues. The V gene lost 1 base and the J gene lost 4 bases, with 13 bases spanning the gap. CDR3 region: CASSLITNPADTQYF. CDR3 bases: TGCGCCAGCAGCTTGATCACGAATCCGGCAGATACGCAGTATTTT.

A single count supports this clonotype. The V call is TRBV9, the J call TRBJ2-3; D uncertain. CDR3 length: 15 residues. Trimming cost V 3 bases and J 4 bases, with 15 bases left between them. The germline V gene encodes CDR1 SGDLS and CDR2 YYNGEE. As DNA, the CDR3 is TGTGCCAGCAGCGCCCACCGGAGCTACCCAGATACGCAGTATTTT. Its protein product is CASSAHRSYPDTQYF.

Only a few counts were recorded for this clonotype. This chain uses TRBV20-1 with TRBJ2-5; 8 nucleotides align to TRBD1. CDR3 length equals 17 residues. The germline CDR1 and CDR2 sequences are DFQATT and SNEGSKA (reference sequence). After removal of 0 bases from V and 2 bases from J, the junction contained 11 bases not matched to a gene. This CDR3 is CSARDIGQGSWQETQYF. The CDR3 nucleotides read TGCAGTGCTAGAGATATCGGACAGGGAAGTTGGCAAGAGACCCAGTACTTC.

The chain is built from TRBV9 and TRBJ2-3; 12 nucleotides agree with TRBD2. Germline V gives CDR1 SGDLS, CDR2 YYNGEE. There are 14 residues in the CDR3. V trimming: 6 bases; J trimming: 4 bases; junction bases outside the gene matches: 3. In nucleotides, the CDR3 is TGTGCCAGCAACCCTAGCGGGAGGGCAGATACGCAGTATTTT. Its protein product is CASNPSGRADTQYF.

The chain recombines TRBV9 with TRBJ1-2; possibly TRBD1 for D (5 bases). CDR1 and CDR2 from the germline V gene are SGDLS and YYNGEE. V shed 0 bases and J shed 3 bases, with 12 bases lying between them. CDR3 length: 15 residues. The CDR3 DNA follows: TGTGCCAGCAGCGTAGCTCCAGGGTCGGACTATGGCTACACCTTC. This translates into CASSVAPGSDYGYTF.

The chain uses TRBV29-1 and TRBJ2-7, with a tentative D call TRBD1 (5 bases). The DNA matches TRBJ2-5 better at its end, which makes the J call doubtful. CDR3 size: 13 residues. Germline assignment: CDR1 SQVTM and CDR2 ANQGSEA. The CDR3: CSVDPGMGETQYF. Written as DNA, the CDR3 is TGCAGCGTTGATCCAGGGATGGGGGAGACCCAGTACTTC.